This T cell receptor beta chain was obtained from a study of beta chain features in type 1 diabetes. V lost 0 bases to trimming and J lost 7 bases, with 7 bases between them. Germline V gene lookup returns CDR1 LNHNV and CDR2 YYDKDF (reference sequence). This CDR3 contains 14 residues. Sequenced material consisted of expressed TCRB transcripts (all of the isolated RNA was reverse transcribed). Clones were sequenced by immunoSEQ multiplex PCR, and TCRdb holds only the in-frame ones, with some missing. The repertoire holds hundreds of thousands of clones, with roughly 13% as singletons. This clone has just a few counts.

The receptor was isolated from a man aged 25 to 40 in good health. This rearrangement joins TRBV15 to TRBJ1-6; D gene unclear. Sequenced input: naive CD4+ T cells from blood. CDR3 residues: CATSRDVKNSPLHF. The CDR3 DNA reads TGTGCCACCAGCAGAGATGTTAAGAATTCACCCCTCCACTTT.